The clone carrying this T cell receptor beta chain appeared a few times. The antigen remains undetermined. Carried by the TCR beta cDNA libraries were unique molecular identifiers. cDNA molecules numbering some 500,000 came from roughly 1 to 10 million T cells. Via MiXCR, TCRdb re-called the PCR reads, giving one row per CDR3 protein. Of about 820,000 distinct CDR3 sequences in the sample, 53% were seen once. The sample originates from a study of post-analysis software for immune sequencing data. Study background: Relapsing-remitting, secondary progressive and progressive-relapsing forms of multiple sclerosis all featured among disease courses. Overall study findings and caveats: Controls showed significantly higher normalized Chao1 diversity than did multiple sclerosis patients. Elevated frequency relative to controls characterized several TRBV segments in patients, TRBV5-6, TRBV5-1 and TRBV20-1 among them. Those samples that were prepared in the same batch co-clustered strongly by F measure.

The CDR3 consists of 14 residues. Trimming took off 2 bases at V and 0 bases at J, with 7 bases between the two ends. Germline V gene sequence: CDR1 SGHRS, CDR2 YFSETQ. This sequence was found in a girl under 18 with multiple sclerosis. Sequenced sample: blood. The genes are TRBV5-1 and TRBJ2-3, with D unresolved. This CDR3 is CASSLHLSTDTQYF. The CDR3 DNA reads TGCGCCAGCAGCTTACACCTTAGCACAGATACGCAGTATTTT.